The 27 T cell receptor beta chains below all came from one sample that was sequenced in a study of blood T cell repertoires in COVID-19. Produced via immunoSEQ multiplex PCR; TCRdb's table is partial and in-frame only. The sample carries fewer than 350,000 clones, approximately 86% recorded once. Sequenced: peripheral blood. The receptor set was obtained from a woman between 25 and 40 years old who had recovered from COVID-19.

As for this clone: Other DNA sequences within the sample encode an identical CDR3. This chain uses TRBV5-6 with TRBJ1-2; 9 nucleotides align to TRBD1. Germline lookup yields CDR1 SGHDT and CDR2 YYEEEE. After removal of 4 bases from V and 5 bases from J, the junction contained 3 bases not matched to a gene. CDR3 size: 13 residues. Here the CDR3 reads CASSAQGAYGYTF. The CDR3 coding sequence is TGTGCCAGCAGCGCACAGGGGGCATATGGCTACACCTTC.

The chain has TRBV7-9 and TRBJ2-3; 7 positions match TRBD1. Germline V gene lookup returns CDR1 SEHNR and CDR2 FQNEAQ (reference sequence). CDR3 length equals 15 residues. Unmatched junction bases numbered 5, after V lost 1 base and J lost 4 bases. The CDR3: CASSLGDSSSDTQYF. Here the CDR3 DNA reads TGTGCCAGCAGCTTAGGGGACAGCTCCTCAGATACGCAGTATTTT.

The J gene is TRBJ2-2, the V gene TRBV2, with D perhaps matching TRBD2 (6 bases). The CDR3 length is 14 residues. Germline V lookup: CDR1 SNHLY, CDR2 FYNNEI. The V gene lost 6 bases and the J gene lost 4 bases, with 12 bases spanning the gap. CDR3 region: CASRRLEGTGELFF. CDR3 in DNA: TGTGCCAGCAGAAGACTAGAGGGCACCGGGGAGCTGTTTTTT.

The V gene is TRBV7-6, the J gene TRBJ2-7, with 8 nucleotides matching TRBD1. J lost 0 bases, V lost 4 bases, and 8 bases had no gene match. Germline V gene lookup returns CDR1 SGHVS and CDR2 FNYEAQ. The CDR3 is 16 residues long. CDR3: CASSSPTGESSYEQYF. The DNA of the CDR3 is TGTGCCAGCAGCTCCCCGACAGGGGAGAGCTCCTACGAGCAGTACTTC.

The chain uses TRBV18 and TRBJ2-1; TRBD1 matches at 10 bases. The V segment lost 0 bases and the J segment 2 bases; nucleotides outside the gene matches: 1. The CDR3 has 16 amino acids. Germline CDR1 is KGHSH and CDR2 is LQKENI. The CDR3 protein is CASSPPGQGTYNEQFF. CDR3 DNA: TGTGCCAGCTCACCACCGGGACAGGGGACCTACAATGAGCAGTTCTTC. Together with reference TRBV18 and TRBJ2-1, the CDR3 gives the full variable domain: NAGVMQNPRHLVRRRGQEARLRCSPMKGHSHVYWYRQLPEEGLKFMVYLQKENIIDESGMPKERFSAEFPKEGPSILRIQQVVRGDSAAYFCASSPPGQGTYNEQFFGPGTRLTVL.

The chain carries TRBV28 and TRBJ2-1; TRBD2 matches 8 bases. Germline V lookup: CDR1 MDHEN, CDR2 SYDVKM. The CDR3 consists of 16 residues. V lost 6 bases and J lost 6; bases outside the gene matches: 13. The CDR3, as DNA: TGTGCCAGCAGCCTTCTAGGGGTAGCGGGAACCAATGAGCAGTTCTTC. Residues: CASSLLGVAGTNEQFF.

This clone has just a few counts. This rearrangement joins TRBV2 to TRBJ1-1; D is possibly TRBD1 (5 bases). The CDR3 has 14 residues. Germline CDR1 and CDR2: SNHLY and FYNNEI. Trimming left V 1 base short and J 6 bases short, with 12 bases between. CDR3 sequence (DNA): TGTGCCAGCAGTGAAGGAAGCAGGGCCGCTGAAGCTTTCTTT. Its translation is CASSEGSRAAEAFF.

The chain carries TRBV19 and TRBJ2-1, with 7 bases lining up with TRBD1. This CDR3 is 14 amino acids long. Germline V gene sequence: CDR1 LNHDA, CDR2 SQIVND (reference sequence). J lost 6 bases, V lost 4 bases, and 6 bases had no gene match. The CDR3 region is CASSTRRQGNEQFF. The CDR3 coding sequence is TGTGCCAGTAGTACGAGAAGACAGGGCAATGAGCAGTTCTTC.

This CDR3 is CASSPWASGRANEQFF. The DNA for the CDR3 is TGTGCCAGCAGCCCATGGGCCAGCGGGAGGGCAAATGAGCAGTTCTTC. The chain combines TRBV14 with TRBJ2-1; 10 bases are a match to TRBD2. The CDR3 length is 16 residues. From germline, CDR1 is SGHDN and CDR2 FVKESK. Trimming at V came to 4 bases and at J to 7 bases, leaving 10 bases not matched to a gene.

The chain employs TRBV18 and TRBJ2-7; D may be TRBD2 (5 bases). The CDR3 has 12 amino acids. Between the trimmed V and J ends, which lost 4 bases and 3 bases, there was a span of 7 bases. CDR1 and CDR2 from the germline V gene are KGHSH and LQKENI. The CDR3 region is CASSLEGYEQYF. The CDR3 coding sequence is TGTGCCAGCTCACTCGAGGGCTACGAGCAGTACTTC. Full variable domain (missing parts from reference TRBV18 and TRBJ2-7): NAGVMQNPRHLVRRRGQEARLRCSPMKGHSHVYWYRQLPEEGLKFMVYLQKENIIDESGMPKERFSAEFPKEGPSILRIQQVVRGDSAAYFCASSLEGYEQYFGPGTRLTVT.

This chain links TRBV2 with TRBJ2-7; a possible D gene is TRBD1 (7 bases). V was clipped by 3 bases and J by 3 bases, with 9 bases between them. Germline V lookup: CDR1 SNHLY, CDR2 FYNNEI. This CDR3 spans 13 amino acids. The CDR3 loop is CASSDQGGYEQYF. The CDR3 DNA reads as TGTGCCAGCAGTGATCAGGGGGGCTACGAGCAGTACTTC.

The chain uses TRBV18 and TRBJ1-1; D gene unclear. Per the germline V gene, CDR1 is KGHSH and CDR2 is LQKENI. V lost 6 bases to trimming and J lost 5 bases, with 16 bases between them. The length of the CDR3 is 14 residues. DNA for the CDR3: TGTGCCAGCTCCCCTGTAAAAGCCAAGACTGAAGCTTTCTTT. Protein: CASSPVKAKTEAFF.

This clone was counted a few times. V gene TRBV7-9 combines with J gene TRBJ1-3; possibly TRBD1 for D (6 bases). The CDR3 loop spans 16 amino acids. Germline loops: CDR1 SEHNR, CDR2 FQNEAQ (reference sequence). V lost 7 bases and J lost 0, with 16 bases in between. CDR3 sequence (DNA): TGTGCCAGCAATAGGGACATCTTAGACTCTGGAAACACCATATATTTT. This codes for CASNRDILDSGNTIYF.

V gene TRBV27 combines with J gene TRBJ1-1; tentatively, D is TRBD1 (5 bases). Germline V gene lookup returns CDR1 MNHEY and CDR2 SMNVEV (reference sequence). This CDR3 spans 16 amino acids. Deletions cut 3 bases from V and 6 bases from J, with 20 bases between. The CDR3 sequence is CASSFALAGLRAEAFF. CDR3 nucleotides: TGTGCCAGCAGTTTTGCGTTGGCGGGGCTGAGGGCTGAAGCTTTCTTT.

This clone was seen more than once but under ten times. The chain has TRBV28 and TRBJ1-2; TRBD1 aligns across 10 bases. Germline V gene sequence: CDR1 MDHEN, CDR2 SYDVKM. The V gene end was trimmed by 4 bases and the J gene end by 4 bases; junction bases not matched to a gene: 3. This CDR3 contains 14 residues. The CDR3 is CASSSGQGIYGYTF. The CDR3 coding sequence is TGTGCCAGCAGTTCGGGACAGGGGATCTATGGCTACACCTTC.

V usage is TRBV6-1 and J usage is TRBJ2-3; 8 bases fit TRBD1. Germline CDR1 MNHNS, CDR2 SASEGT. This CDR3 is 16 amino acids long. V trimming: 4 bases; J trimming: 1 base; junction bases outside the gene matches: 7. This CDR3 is CASSGGQGGGTDTQYF. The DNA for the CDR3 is TGTGCCAGCAGTGGCGGACAGGGAGGAGGCACAGATACGCAGTATTTT.

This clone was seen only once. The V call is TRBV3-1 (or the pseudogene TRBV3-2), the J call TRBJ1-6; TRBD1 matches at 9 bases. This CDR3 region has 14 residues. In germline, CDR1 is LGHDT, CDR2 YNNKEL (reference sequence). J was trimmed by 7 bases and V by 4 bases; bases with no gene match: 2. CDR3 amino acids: CASSLQGANSPLHF. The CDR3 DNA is TGTGCCAGCAGCCTACAGGGGGCAAATTCACCCCTCCACTTT.

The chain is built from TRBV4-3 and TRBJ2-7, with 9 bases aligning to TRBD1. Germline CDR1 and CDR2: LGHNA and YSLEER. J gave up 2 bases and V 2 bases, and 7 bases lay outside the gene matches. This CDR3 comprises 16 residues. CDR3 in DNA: TGCGCCAGCAGCCAATTTTCCCGGGACAGGGCCTACGAGCAGTACTTC. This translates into CASSQFSRDRAYEQYF.

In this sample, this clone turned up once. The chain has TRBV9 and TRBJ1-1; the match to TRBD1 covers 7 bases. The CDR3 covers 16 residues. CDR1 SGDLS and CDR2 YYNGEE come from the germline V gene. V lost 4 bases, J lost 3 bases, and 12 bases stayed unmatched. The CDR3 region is CASSPTSGGTDTEAFF. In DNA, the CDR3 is TGTGCCAGCAGCCCAACTTCAGGGGGAACGGACACTGAAGCTTTCTTT.

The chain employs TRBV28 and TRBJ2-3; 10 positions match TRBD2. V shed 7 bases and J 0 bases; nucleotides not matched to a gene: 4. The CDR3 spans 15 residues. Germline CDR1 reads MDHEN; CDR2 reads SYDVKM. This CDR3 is CASKKTSGSTDTQYF. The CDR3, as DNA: TGTGCCAGCAAGAAGACTAGCGGGAGCACAGATACGCAGTATTTT. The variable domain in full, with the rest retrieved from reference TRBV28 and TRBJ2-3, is DVKVTQSSRYLVKRTGEKVFLECVQDMDHENMFWYRQDPGLGLRLIYFSYDVKMKEKGDIPEGYSVSREKKERFSLILESASTNQTSMYLCASKKTSGSTDTQYFGPGTRLTVL.

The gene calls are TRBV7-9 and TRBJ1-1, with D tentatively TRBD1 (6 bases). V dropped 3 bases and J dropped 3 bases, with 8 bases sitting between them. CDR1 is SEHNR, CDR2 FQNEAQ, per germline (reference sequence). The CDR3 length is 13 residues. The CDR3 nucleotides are TGTGCCAGCAGCTTTTCAGGGGACACTGAAGCTTTCTTT. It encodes CASSFSGDTEAFF. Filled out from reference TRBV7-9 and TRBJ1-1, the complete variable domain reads DTGVSQNPRHKITKRGQNVTFRCDPISEHNRLYWYRQTLGQGPEFLTYFQNEAQLEKSRLLSDRFSAERPKGSFSTLEIQRTEQGDSAMYLCASSFSGDTEAFFGQGTRLTVV.

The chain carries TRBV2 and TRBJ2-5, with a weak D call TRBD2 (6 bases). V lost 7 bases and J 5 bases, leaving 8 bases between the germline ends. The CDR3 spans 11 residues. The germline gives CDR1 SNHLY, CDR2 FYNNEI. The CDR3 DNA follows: TGTGCCAGCAAGGGAGGTGAGACCCAGTACTTC. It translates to CASKGGETQYF.

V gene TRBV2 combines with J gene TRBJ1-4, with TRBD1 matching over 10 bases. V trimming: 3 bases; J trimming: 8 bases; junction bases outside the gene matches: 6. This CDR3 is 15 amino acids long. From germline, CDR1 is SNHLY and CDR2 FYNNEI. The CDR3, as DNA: TGTGCCAGCAGTGATCTGACAGGGGGCGCGGAAAAACTGTTTTTT. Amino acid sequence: CASSDLTGGAEKLFF.

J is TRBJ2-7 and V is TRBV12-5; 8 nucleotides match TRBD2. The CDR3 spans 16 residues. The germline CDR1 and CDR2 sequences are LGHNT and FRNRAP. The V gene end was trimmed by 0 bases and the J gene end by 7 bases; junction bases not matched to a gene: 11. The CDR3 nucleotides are TGTGCTAGTGGTTTGGTACCACCGGGACTAGAGGGGGAGCAGTACTTC. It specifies CASGLVPPGLEGEQYF.

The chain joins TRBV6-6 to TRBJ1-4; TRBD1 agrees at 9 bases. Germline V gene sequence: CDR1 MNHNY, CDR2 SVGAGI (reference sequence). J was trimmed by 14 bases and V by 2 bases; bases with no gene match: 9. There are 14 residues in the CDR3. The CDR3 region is CASSYPGQGLSLFF. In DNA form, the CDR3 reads TGTGCCAGCAGTTACCCGGGACAGGGCCTCTCTCTGTTTTTT.

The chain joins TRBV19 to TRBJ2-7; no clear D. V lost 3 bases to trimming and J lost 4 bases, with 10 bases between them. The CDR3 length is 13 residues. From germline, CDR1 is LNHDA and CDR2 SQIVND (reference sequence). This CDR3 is CASSITYKYEQYF. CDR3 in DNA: TGTGCCAGTAGTATTACGTACAAGTACGAGCAGTACTTC. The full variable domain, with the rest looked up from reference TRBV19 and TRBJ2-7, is DGGITQSPKYLFRKEGQNVTLSCEQNLNHDAMYWYRQDPGQGLRLIYYSQIVNDFQKGDIAEGYSVSREKKESFPLTVTSAQKNPTAFYLCASSITYKYEQYFGPGTRLTVT.

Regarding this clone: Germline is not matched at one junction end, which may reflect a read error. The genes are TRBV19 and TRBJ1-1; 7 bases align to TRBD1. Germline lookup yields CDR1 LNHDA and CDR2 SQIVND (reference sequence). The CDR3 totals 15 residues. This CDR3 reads CASSLDRQGFTEAFF. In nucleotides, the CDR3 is TGTGCCAGTAGTCTAGACCGACAGGGATTCACTGAAGCTTTCTTT.